This TCR beta chain was sequenced during a study of cytomegalovirus exposure and HLA in healthy donors. As concerns this clone: What it binds is not known.

With 60 Vbeta and 13 Jbeta primers, the PCR was carried out. The protocol was immunoSEQ multiplex PCR, while the TCRdb copy is restricted to in-frame clones and leaves out a portion. The sample shows 150,000 to 200,000 clones, 82% of them seen only once. Whole-study findings and limits: TCR beta V- and J-gene trimming, according to a later analysis, was linked to a missense DCLRE1C variant.

The CDR3 consists of 14 residues. Germline-derived CDR1 and CDR2 are SEHNR and FQNEAQ (reference sequence). V gave up 4 bases and J gave up 0 bases, with 9 bases separating them. Sequences were obtained from PBMCs. This TCR derives from a girl aged 5 to 17 in good health and CMV-seropositive. The V call is TRBV7-9, the J call TRBJ1-1; weak D call: TRBD1 (6 bases). The CDR3 sequence is CASSSRGLNTEAFF. CDR3 DNA sequence: TGTGCCAGCAGCTCGCGGGGGCTGAACACTGAAGCTTTCTTT. The full variable domain, in which reference TRBV7-9 and TRBJ1-1 provide the parts outside the CDR3, is DTGVSQNPRHKITKRGQNVTFRCDPISEHNRLYWYRQTLGQGPEFLTYFQNEAQLEKSRLLSDRFSAERPKGSFSTLEIQRTEQGDSAMYLCASSSRGLNTEAFFGQGTRLTVV.